A single sample gave rise to the 26 T cell receptor beta chains below, sequenced in a study of T cells in Graves' hyperthyroidism and ophthalmopathy. RNA transcripts gave rise to amplified TCR beta CDR3 regions. HTBI primers were used for first-round RT-PCR of the TCR CDR3. TCRdb reanalysed the multiplex PCR reads using MiXCR and keeps one entry per CDR3 protein. Of about 700,000 distinct CDR3 sequences listed, less than 15% are singletons. The source material was blood. These receptors all stem from a woman under 30 with Graves' hyperthyroidism.

This clonotype was counted ten times or more. The rearrangement links TRBV12-3 or TRBV12-4 to TRBJ1-3; D is uncertain. The CDR3 runs to 11 residues. Between the trimmed V and J ends, which lost 8 bases and 4 bases, there was a span of 6 bases. The CDR3 reads CASYLGNTIYF. The CDR3, as DNA: TGTGCCAGCTACCTAGGAAACACCATATATTTT.

This clonotype has at least ten counts. The chain links TRBV20-1 to TRBJ2-5, with 8 positions matching TRBD2. Germline loops: CDR1 DFQATT, CDR2 SNEGSKA (reference sequence). This CDR3 spans 14 amino acids. V trimming: 4 bases; J trimming: 5 bases; junction bases outside the gene matches: 9. CDR3 amino acids: CSAINLSGSETQYF. In DNA form, the CDR3 reads TGCAGTGCTATCAACTTGAGCGGGAGTGAGACCCAGTACTTC.

This clonotype was seen repeatedly, ten times or more. J is TRBJ1-4 and V is TRBV3-1; a weak D match, TRBD1 (6 bases). Germline V gives CDR1 LGHDT, CDR2 YNNKEL (reference sequence). V was trimmed by 0 bases and J by 10 bases, leaving 15 bases between them. CDR3 length: 15 residues. CDR3 protein: CASSQEPGTRRKLFF. CDR3 bases: TGTGCCAGCAGCCAAGAACCTGGGACACGGCGAAAACTGTTTTTT.

V is TRBV24-1 and J is TRBJ2-1; possible D gene TRBD1, 5 bases. Germline CDR1 and CDR2: KGHDR and SFDVKD. The CDR3 totals 12 residues. V was pared by 7 bases and J by 5 bases, with 8 bases between. The CDR3 nucleotides read TGTGCCACCAGAAACAGGAACAATGAGCAGTTCTTC. It yields the protein CATRNRNNEQFF.

This chain uses TRBV7-2 with TRBJ1-5, with TRBD1 as a possible D gene (6 bases). From germline, CDR1 is SGHTA and CDR2 FQGNSA. The length of the CDR3 is 13 residues. V was trimmed by 11 bases and J by 3 bases, leaving 14 bases between them. CDR3 nucleotide sequence: TGTGCCTCGGCGCCAGGGGACAATCAGCCCCAGCATTTT. Translating gives CASAPGDNQPQHF.

The chain is built from TRBV5-4 and TRBJ2-2; D might be TRBD2 (6 bases). Germline CDR1 reads SGHNT; CDR2 reads YYREEE (reference sequence). The CDR3 has 16 amino acids. The V gene lost 4 bases and the J gene lost 2 bases, with 15 bases spanning the gap. The CDR3 DNA reads as TGTGCCAGCAGCCCCCGGGACTTCCTAAACACCGGGGAGCTGTTTTTT. It is translated as CASSPRDFLNTGELFF.

The chain employs TRBV4-1 and TRBJ2-7, with TRBD2 matching 8 bases. With V trimmed by 1 base and J by 2 bases, 1 base remained unmatched. CDR3 length: 14 residues. Per germline, CDR1 MGHRA and CDR2 YSYEKL. DNA for the CDR3: TGCGCCAGCAGCCAAGTACTAGCGGCCTACGAGCAGTACTTC. Translation gives CASSQVLAAYEQYF.

In the case of this clonotype: One end of the junction is discordant with germline, which a read error may explain. The J gene is TRBJ2-7, the V gene TRBV7-8, with a weak D call TRBD1 (5 bases). This CDR3 comprises 12 residues. Germline CDR1 reads SGHVS; CDR2 reads FQNEAQ. CDR3 nucleotide sequence: TGTGGCAGCAGTTCCAGGGAATACGAGCAGTACTTC. It codes for CGSSSREYEQYF.

This chain connects TRBV9 to TRBJ2-7; weak D call: TRBD2 (6 bases). CDR1 is SGDLS, CDR2 YYNGEE, per germline. The CDR3 spans 16 residues. V gave up 2 bases and J gave up 4 bases, with 19 bases separating them. CDR3 protein: CASSVQSAGSLYEQYF. In nucleotides, the CDR3 is TGTGCCAGCAGCGTTCAATCAGCGGGTTCCCTTTACGAGCAGTACTTC.

This clonotype was seen many times. The junction differs from germline at one of its ends, possibly a read error. The V and J genes are TRBV5-1 and TRBJ2-5; D not resolved. This CDR3 has 11 amino acids. CDR1 and CDR2 (germline): SGHRS, YFSETQ. The CDR3 DNA sequence: TGTGCCAGCAGCTTACAAGAGACCCAGTACTTC. Residues: CASSLQETQYF.

This clonotype was observed a few times. This chain connects TRBV28 to TRBJ1-6, with D perhaps TRBD1 (5 bases). The CDR3 sequence is 15 residues long. The ends were cut back, 4 bases at V and 5 bases at J, with 12 bases in the middle. CDR1 is MDHEN, CDR2 SYDVKM, per germline. The CDR3, as DNA: TGTGCCAGCAGTTGGGGGTTCTGGGATAATTCACCCCTCCACTTT. It encodes CASSWGFWDNSPLHF. The entire variable domain, with the rest obtained from reference TRBV28 and TRBJ1-6, is as follows: DVKVTQSSRYLVKRTGEKVFLECVQDMDHENMFWYRQDPGLGLRLIYFSYDVKMKEKGDIPEGYSVSREKKERFSLILESASTNQTSMYLCASSWGFWDNSPLHFGNGTRLTVT.

This clonotype has just a few counts. This could be a read error, since a much larger clone is one nucleotide away. This rearrangement joins TRBV11-3 to TRBJ1-1, with a possible D match to TRBD1 (6 bases). The CDR3 has 14 residues. Trimming pared 3 bases from V and 3 bases from J, leaving 11 bases between. The germline gives CDR1 SGHNT, CDR2 YENEEA. CDR3 in amino acids: CASSFWTEYTEAFF. The CDR3, as DNA: TGTGCCAGCAGCTTTTGGACAGAGTACACTGAAGCTTTCTTT.

At least ten counts were recorded for this clonotype. The J gene is TRBJ2-1, the V gene TRBV27, with 9 bases fitting TRBD1. Unmatched junction bases numbered 7, after V lost 4 bases and J lost 6 bases. The germline gives CDR1 MNHEY, CDR2 SMNVEV (reference sequence). The CDR3 is 15 amino acids. DNA of the CDR3: TGTGCCAGCAGTTCGACAGGGGGACCCCTCAATGAGCAGTTCTTC. Protein product: CASSSTGGPLNEQFF.

This clonotype has a handful of counts. The rearrangement links TRBV10-1 to TRBJ2-4; 10 bases agree with TRBD1. The germline V gene encodes CDR1 WNHNN and CDR2 SYGVQD (reference sequence). Trimming removed 6 bases from V and 3 bases from J; junction bases left unmatched: 5. CDR3 size: 15 residues. In DNA, the CDR3 is TGCGCCAGCAGCGCGGGGGACAGGGGCAAAAACATTCAGTACTTC. Translation gives CASSAGDRGKNIQYF.

This clonotype was observed a handful of times. The V and J genes are TRBV25-1 and TRBJ2-5; perhaps TRBD2 as D (5 bases). The CDR3 has 16 amino acids. CDR1 is MGHDK, CDR2 SYGVNS, per germline. The germline V and J ends were trimmed by 6 bases and 1 base, with 18 bases remaining between them. CDR3 residues: CASSERITSFQETQYF. The CDR3 DNA is TGTGCCAGCAGCGAGAGGATTACTAGTTTCCAAGAGACCCAGTACTTC.

J is TRBJ2-7 and V is TRBV27; TRBD2 is a possible D gene (5 bases). The germline V gene has CDR1 MNHEY and CDR2 SMNVEV (reference sequence). Trimming stripped 6 bases from V and 0 bases from J, with 15 bases between. The CDR3 loop spans 15 amino acids. CDR3: CASSWAGSSSYEQYF. CDR3 DNA: TGTGCCAGCAGCTGGGCGGGTTCCTCCTCCTACGAGCAGTACTTC.

J is TRBJ2-1 and V is TRBV20-1; possible D gene TRBD1, 5 bases. The CDR3 has 13 residues. Trimming removed 0 bases at V and 5 bases at J, with 8 bases between. Germline loops: CDR1 DFQATT, CDR2 SNEGSKA (reference sequence). CDR3 DNA: TGCAGTGCTAGAGATGGCAGGGACAATGAGCAGTTCTTC. Its protein is CSARDGRDNEQFF.

The rearrangement joins TRBV2 to TRBJ2-1, with D unclear. Trimming pared 8 bases from V and 8 bases from J, leaving 16 bases between. This CDR3 contains 13 residues. Germline V gene data show CDR1 as SNHLY and CDR2 as FYNNEI. The chain's CDR3 is CASGAPEPDEQFF. In DNA, the CDR3 is TGTGCCAGCGGAGCCCCGGAGCCCGATGAGCAGTTCTTC.

There are a few counts of this clonotype. As DNA, the CDR3 is TGCGCCAGCAGTGGAGACTCCGTGGGGATCTACGAGCAGTACTTC. Residues: CASSGDSVGIYEQYF. The V call is TRBV10-1, the J call TRBJ2-7, with D uncertain. Germline V lookup: CDR1 WNHNN, CDR2 SYGVQD (reference sequence). Trimming stripped 4 bases from V and 3 bases from J, with 16 bases between. This CDR3 has 15 amino acids.

This clonotype was seen many times. CDR3 region: CASSSSVNEQYF. The CDR3 bases are TGTGCCAGCAGCTCCTCGGTCAACGAGCAGTACTTC. This chain links TRBV7-9 with TRBJ2-7; D call uncertain. The CDR3 covers 12 residues. CDR1 and CDR2 (germline): SEHNR, FQNEAQ (reference sequence). With 4 bases removed from V and 5 bases from J, the gap between germline ends came to 9 bases.

As to this clonotype: At one end the junction does not follow the germline gene, possibly because of a read error. The rearrangement uses TRBV2 and TRBJ2-5; tentatively, D is TRBD1 or TRBD2 (5 bases each). CDR3 length equals 15 residues. Germline CDR1 reads SNHLY; CDR2 reads FYNNEI. The CDR3: CATSDTGRPQETQYF. The CDR3 nucleotides are TGTGCCACCAGTGACACGGGACGGCCACAAGAGACCCAGTACTTC.

This chain links TRBV6-1 with TRBJ1-4; no clear D. This CDR3 contains 12 residues. The ends were cut back, 6 bases at V and 8 bases at J, with 10 bases in the middle. Germline V lookup: CDR1 MNHNS, CDR2 SASEGT. CDR3 bases: TGTGCCAGCAGAGATCGCCTGGAAAAACTGTTTTTT. Translating gives CASRDRLEKLFF.

The rearrangement uses TRBV6-1 and TRBJ2-7, with 8 bases identical to TRBD2. Looked up from germline, CDR1 is MNHNS and CDR2 is SASEGT. This CDR3 has 16 residues. Trimming removed 6 bases from V and 3 bases from J; junction bases left unmatched: 13. CDR3 bases: TGTGCCAGCAGGAGGAGACCGGGACTAGTAGACTACGAGCAGTACTTC. As protein: CASRRRPGLVDYEQYF.

This clonotype occurred many times. The chain recombines TRBV3-1 with TRBJ1-5; a weak D match, TRBD1 (5 bases). Germline V CDR1 and CDR2: LGHDT, YNNKEL (reference sequence). This CDR3 region has 13 residues. Between the trimmed V and J ends, which lost 1 base and 9 bases, there was a span of 10 bases. The CDR3 spells CASSQGTGLPQHF. CDR3 nucleotide sequence: TGTGCCAGCAGCCAAGGCACGGGGCTGCCCCAGCATTTT.

This clonotype has ten or more counts. V and J are TRBV11-2 and TRBJ1-1; possible D gene TRBD1, 6 bases. V was cut by 5 bases and J by 12 bases, with 19 bases left in between. This CDR3 is built from 13 residues. The V gene's germline CDR1 is SGHAT and CDR2 FQNNGV. The CDR3 DNA follows: TGTGCCAGCAGCATCGGGGGCCCCGGGACAACTTTCTTT. This gives the protein CASSIGGPGTTFF.

This clonotype showed up many times. This chain uses TRBV20-1 with TRBJ2-7; 10 bases map to TRBD2. Trimming removed 3 bases from V and 7 bases from J; junction bases left unmatched: 9. The CDR3 is made up of 14 amino acids. Germline CDR1 is DFQATT and CDR2 is SNEGSKA (reference sequence). Here the CDR3 DNA reads TGCAGTGCTAGGGAACCGGGACTAGCGCGGGAGCAGTACTTC. As protein: CSAREPGLAREQYF.